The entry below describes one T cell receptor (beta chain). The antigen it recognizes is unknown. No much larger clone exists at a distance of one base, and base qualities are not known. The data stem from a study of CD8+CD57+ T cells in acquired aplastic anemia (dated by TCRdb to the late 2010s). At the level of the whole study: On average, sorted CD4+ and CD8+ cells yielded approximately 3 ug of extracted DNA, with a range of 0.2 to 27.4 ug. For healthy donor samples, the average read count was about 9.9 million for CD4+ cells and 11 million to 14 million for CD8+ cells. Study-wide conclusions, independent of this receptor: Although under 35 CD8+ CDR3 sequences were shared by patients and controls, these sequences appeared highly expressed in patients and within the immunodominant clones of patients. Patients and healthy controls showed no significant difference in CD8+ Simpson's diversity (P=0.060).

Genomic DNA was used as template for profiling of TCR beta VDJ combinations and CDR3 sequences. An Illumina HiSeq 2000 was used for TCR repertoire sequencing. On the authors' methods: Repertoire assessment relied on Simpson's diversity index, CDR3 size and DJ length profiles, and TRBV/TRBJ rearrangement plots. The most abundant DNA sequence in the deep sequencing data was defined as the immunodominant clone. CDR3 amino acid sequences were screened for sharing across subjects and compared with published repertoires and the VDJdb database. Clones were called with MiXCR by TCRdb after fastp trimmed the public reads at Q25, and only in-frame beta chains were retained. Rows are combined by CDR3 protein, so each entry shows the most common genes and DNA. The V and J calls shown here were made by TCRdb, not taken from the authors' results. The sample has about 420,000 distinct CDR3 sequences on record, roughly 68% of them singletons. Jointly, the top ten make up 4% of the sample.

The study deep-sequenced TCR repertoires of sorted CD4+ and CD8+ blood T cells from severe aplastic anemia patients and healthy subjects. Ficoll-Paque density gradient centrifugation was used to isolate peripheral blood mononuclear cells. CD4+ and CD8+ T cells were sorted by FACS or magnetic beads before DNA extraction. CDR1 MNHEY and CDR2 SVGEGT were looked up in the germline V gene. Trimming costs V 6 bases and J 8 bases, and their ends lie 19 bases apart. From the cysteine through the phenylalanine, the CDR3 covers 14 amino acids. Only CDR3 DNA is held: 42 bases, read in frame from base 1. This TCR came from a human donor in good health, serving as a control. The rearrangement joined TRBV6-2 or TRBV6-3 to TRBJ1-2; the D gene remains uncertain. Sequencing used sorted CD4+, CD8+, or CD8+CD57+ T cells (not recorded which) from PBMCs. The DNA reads TGTGCCAGCAGCGAGTCGGAGATTACTGGGGGCTACACCTTC. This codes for CASSESEITGGYTF.